Listed below are T cell receptor beta chains from one sample, sequenced in a study of blood T cell repertoires in COVID-19. Using immunoSEQ multiplex PCR, the repertoire was profiled, and TCRdb retains in-frame clones only, with some absent. The data contain about 130,000 clones, around 74% of them seen just once; the ten biggest clones take up about 5.5%. The sequenced sample consisted of peripheral blood. Receptors originate from a man older than 75 with COVID-19, enrolled during active disease. Both conserved end residues are part of each CDR3. D genes are given only for firm matches. Size values are once, few and many counts, or a class for expanded clones, and some rows have none.

V: TRBV9; D: TRBD2; J: TRBJ2-7; size: NA; DNA: TGTGCCAGCAGCCCCCTAGCGGGCTACGAGCAGTACTTC; CDR3: CASSPLAGYEQYF
V: TRBV5-4; D: NA; J: TRBJ1-2; size: NA; DNA: TGTGCCAGCAGCTTTTCTTCGTCGGGGTATGAGAGCTACACCTTC; CDR3: CASSFSSSGYESYTF
V: TRBV6-5; D: NA; J: TRBJ1-1; size: NA; DNA: TGTGCCAGCAGGGGGGGCACTGAAGCTTTCTTT; CDR3: CASRGGTEAFF
V: TRBV7-8; D: NA; J: TRBJ1-2; size: NA; DNA: TGTGCCAGCAGCCCGGGAGGGCTCGGCTACACCTTC; CDR3: CASSPGGLGYTF
V: TRBV2; D: NA; J: TRBJ2-7; size: NA; DNA: TGTGCCAGCAGATTACAGGGAAGTACCCACGAGCAGTACTTC; CDR3: CASRLQGSTHEQYF
V: TRBV23-1; D: NA; J: TRBJ2-5; size: once; DNA: TGCGCCAGCAGTCAATCATGGCAGGTCGTGAAGACCCAGTACTTC; CDR3: CASSQSWQVVKTQYF
V: TRBV6-1; D: NA; J: TRBJ1-3; size: NA; DNA: TGTGCCAGCAGTGAAGCGATAAGTACTTCTGGAAACACCATATATTTT; CDR3: CASSEAISTSGNTIYF
V: TRBV7-9; D: TRBD1; J: TRBJ1-1; size: NA; DNA: TGTGCCAGCAGCGGGACAGGGGGGAACACTGAAGCTTTCTTT; CDR3: CASSGTGGNTEAFF
V: TRBV20-1; D: NA; J: TRBJ2-1; size: NA; DNA: TGCAGTGCGGAGATCTACAATGAGCAGTTCTTC; CDR3: CSAEIYNEQFF
V: TRBV7-6; D: TRBD2; J: TRBJ2-7; size: NA; DNA: TGTGCCAGCAGCTTAATAGCGGGTAACGAGCAGTACTTC; CDR3: CASSLIAGNEQYF
V: TRBV6-4; D: NA; J: TRBJ2-4; size: few; DNA: TGTGCCAGCACCCGCCCAGGGGCTGGGGCCAAAAACATTCAGTACTTC; CDR3: CASTRPGAGAKNIQYF
V: TRBV28; D: NA; J: TRBJ2-4; size: few; DNA: TGTGCCAGCAGTTTGGCCTGGGAGAGCATTCAGTACTTC; CDR3: CASSLAWESIQYF
V: TRBV29-1; D: NA; J: TRBJ2-2; size: NA; DNA: TGCAGCGCCGGGCGGGACAGGAACACCGGGGAGCTGTTTTTT; CDR3: CSAGRDRNTGELFF
V: TRBV5-6; D: NA; J: TRBJ1-6; size: NA; DNA: TGTGCCAGCAGCTCCCGGAGACAGCTACAAGATAATTCACCCCTCCACTTT; CDR3: CASSSRRQLQDNSPLHF
V: TRBV15; D: TRBD1; J: TRBJ2-7; size: NA; DNA: TGTGCCACCAGCAGAGATTACGGGACAGGGGGCTTGAGCTCCTACGAGCAGTACTTC; CDR3: CATSRDYGTGGLSSYEQYF
V: TRBV24-1; D: NA; J: TRBJ1-2; size: NA; DNA: TGTGCCACCAGTGACCCGACAGGATACTATGGCTACACCTTC; CDR3: CATSDPTGYYGYTF
V: TRBV10-3; D: TRBD2; J: TRBJ2-1; size: NA; DNA: TGTGCCATCAGTGAGTTGAAAGCGGGAGGGGGGAATGAGCAGTTCTTC; CDR3: CAISELKAGGGNEQFF
V: TRBV7-2; D: NA; J: TRBJ1-2; size: NA; DNA: TGTGCCAGCAGCTTAGCGTCTACAGCGGGCTATGGCTACACCTTC; CDR3: CASSLASTAGYGYTF
V: TRBV27; D: TRBD1; J: TRBJ2-2; size: NA; DNA: TGTGCCAGCAGTTTAGGACAGGGTTACGGGGAGCTGTTTTTT; CDR3: CASSLGQGYGELFF
V: TRBV30; D: TRBD1; J: TRBJ2-7; size: NA; DNA: TGTGCCTGGAGACGCCGGGACAGTGAGACCTACGAGCAGTACTTC; CDR3: CAWRRRDSETYEQYF
V: TRBV14; D: TRBD2; J: TRBJ2-7; size: NA; DNA: TGTGCCAGCAGCGTGAGGGGTCACAGGGAATTAGGTGCGTCTAGCGGGATCTACGAGCAGTACTTC; CDR3: CASSVRGHRELGASSGIYEQYF
V: TRBV2; D: TRBD1; J: TRBJ1-1; size: NA; DNA: TGTGCCAGCAGGAGATTGACCAGGGGGACTGAAGCTTTCTTT; CDR3: CASRRLTRGTEAFF
V: TRBV19; D: NA; J: TRBJ1-1; size: few; DNA: TGTGCCAGTAGTATGGACGGGGAAACGACTGAAGCTTTCTTT; CDR3: CASSMDGETTEAFF
V: TRBV19; D: TRBD1; J: TRBJ1-1; size: NA; DNA: TGTGCCAGTAGGGACGATCCGGGACAGGAGAAAGCTTTCTTT; CDR3: CASRDDPGQEKAFF
V: TRBV4-2; D: NA; J: TRBJ1-2; size: NA; DNA: TGTGCCAGCAGCCAAACTCCCCCCGACTATGGCTACACCTTC; CDR3: CASSQTPPDYGYTF
V: TRBV28; D: NA; J: TRBJ2-2; size: NA; DNA: TGTGCCAGCAGTTTGCGAGGGTCCCCCACCGGGGAGCTGTTTTTT; CDR3: CASSLRGSPTGELFF
V: TRBV11-1; D: NA; J: TRBJ2-7; size: NA; DNA: TGTGCCAGCAGCTCAAGTACGGACAGTAAATACGAGCAGTACTTC; CDR3: CASSSSTDSKYEQYF
V: TRBV6-5; D: TRBD1; J: TRBJ1-1; size: once; DNA: TGTGCCAGCAGTTACTCCGGGACAGGGGGCTCTGAAGCTTTCTTT; CDR3: CASSYSGTGGSEAFF
V: TRBV4-1; D: NA; J: TRBJ1-4; size: NA; DNA: TGCGCCAGCAAAGACAGTAATGAAAAACTGTTTTTT; CDR3: CASKDSNEKLFF
V: TRBV19; D: NA; J: TRBJ2-7; size: NA; DNA: TGTGCCAGTAGTAAGGTGGACAGCGACTACGAGCAGTACTTC; CDR3: CASSKVDSDYEQYF
V: TRBV10-3; D: TRBD2; J: TRBJ2-2; size: few; DNA: TGTGCCATCACAACGGGAGGGACGAAGGCCGGGGAGCTGTTTTTT; CDR3: CAITTGGTKAGELFF
V: TRBV6-2/TRBV6-3; D: NA; J: TRBJ2-7; size: NA; DNA: TGTGCCAGCAGTTACCAGGTCCCAGGTGGAGAGCAGTACTTC; CDR3: CASSYQVPGGEQYF
V: TRBV30; D: TRBD2; J: TRBJ2-1; size: NA; DNA: TGTGCCTGGAAGACTAGCGGGGCAGTCTCCTACAATGAGCAGTTCTTC; CDR3: CAWKTSGAVSYNEQFF
V: TRBV6-1; D: NA; J: TRBJ1-4; size: NA; DNA: TGTGCCAGCAGATACTCTAATGAAAAACTGTTTTTT; CDR3: CASRYSNEKLFF
V: TRBV7-9; D: NA; J: TRBJ1-6; size: NA; DNA: TGTGCCAGCAGCTTATCCGGGAACGACGATTCACCCCTCCACTTT; CDR3: CASSLSGNDDSPLHF
V: TRBV14; D: TRBD1; J: TRBJ1-1; size: NA; DNA: TGTGCCAGCAGCCCCCGGACAGGATCGTGGGCCACTGAAGCTTTCTTT; CDR3: CASSPRTGSWATEAFF
V: TRBV9; D: NA; J: TRBJ2-3; size: NA; DNA: TGTGCCAGCAGCACCGACAGGTTCGGCGCAGATACGCAGTATTTT; CDR3: CASSTDRFGADTQYF
V: TRBV9; D: NA; J: TRBJ1-3; size: NA; DNA: TGTGCCAGCAGCATCCTCTCTGGAAACACCATATATTTT; CDR3: CASSILSGNTIYF
V: TRBV4-2; D: TRBD1; J: TRBJ2-5; size: NA; DNA: TGTGCCAGCAGCCAGACGACAGGGGCTCAAGAGACCCAGTACTTC; CDR3: CASSQTTGAQETQYF
V: TRBV4-3; D: TRBD1; J: TRBJ1-2; size: NA; DNA: TGCGCCAGCAGCCAAGATTGGACAGGATTAAACTATGGCTACACCTTC; CDR3: CASSQDWTGLNYGYTF
V: TRBV6-2/TRBV6-3; D: TRBD2; J: TRBJ2-7; size: NA; DNA: TGTGCCAGCAGTTACCGGCGGGGGTCGGAGGAGCAGTACTTC; CDR3: CASSYRRGSEEQYF
V: TRBV11-1; D: NA; J: TRBJ2-7; size: NA; DNA: TGTGCCAGCAGCTTTAGCGGAAGCTCCTACGAGCAGTACTTC; CDR3: CASSFSGSSYEQYF
V: TRBV5-1; D: TRBD2; J: TRBJ2-1; size: NA; DNA: TGCGCCAGCAGCTTGGCTAGCGGGGTATATGGTGAGCAGTTCTTC; CDR3: CASSLASGVYGEQFF
V: TRBV6-5; D: TRBD1; J: TRBJ1-1; size: NA; DNA: TGTGCCAGCAGTTTGAGGGGCAGGGGGGCGAACACTGAAGCTTTCTTT; CDR3: CASSLRGRGANTEAFF
V: TRBV4-1; D: TRBD2; J: TRBJ2-7; size: NA; DNA: TGCGCCAGCAGCCAAGGGACTAGCGGGATGTACGAGCAGTACTTC; CDR3: CASSQGTSGMYEQYF
V: TRBV18; D: NA; J: TRBJ2-7; size: once; DNA: TGTGCCAGCTCACCGGACAGCTCCTACGAGCAGTACTTC; CDR3: CASSPDSSYEQYF
V: TRBV18; D: TRBD1; J: TRBJ2-7; size: NA; DNA: TGTGCCAGCTCACCTCCCGGGACAGTGTTTACCCCCTACGAGCAGTACTTC; CDR3: CASSPPGTVFTPYEQYF
V: TRBV2; D: TRBD1; J: TRBJ2-7; size: NA; DNA: TGTGCCAGCAGCGGGACAGGGCTCGAGCAGTACTTC; CDR3: CASSGTGLEQYF
V: TRBV18; D: NA; J: TRBJ1-5; size: few; DNA: TGTGCCAGCTCACCACCGGGAGGAACCCGCAATCAGCCCCAGCATTTT; CDR3: CASSPPGGTRNQPQHF
V: TRBV18; D: TRBD2; J: TRBJ2-1; size: NA; DNA: TGTGCCAGCTCACTAGCTTCTAGCGGGGTGAATGAGCAGTTCTTC; CDR3: CASSLASSGVNEQFF
V: TRBV3-1/TRBV3-2; D: TRBD1; J: TRBJ1-2; size: NA; DNA: TGTGCCAGCAGCCAGGCGGACAGGGCGTCAGGGGGCTACACCTTC; CDR3: CASSQADRASGGYTF
V: TRBV18; D: TRBD2; J: TRBJ2-7; size: few; DNA: TGTGCCAGCTCACCAGGCAGGACTAGCGGGACCTACGAGCAGTACTTC; CDR3: CASSPGRTSGTYEQYF
V: TRBV20-1; D: NA; J: TRBJ2-7; size: NA; DNA: TGCAGTGCTGGTGGGGCCCGCTACGAGCAGTACTTC; CDR3: CSAGGARYEQYF